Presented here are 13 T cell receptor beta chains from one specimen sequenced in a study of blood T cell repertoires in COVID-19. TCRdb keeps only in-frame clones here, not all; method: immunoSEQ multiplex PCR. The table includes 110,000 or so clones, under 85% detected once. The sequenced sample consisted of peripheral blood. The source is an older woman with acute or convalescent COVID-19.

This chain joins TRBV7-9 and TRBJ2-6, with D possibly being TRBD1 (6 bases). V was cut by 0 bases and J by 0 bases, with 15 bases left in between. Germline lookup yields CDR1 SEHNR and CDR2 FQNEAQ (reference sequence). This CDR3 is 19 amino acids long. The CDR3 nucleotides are TGTGCCAGCAGCTTAGCTTCAGGGGCGGGTGTCTCTGGGGCCAACGTCCTGACTTTC. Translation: CASSLASGAGVSGANVLTF.

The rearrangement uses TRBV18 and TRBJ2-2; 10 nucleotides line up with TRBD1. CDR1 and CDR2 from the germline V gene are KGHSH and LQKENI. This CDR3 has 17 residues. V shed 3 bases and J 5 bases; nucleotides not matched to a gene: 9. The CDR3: CASSPSRQGAGTGELFF. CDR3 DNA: TGTGCCAGCTCACCGAGCCGACAGGGGGCCGGTACCGGGGAGCTGTTTTTT.

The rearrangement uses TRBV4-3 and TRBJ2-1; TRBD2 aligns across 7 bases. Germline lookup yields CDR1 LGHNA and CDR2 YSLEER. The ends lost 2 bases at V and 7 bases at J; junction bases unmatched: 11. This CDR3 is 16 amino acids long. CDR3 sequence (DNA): TGCGCCAGCAGCCAACATTCTCCCCGCGGGGGTAATGAGCAGTTCTTC. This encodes CASSQHSPRGGNEQFF.

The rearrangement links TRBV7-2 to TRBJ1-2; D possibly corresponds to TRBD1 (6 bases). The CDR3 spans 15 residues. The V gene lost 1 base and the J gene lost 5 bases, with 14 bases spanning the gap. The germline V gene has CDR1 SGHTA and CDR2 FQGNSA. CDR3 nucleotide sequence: TGTGCCAGCAGCTTAGTCCAGGGGCCGAGGTATGGCTACACCTTC. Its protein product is CASSLVQGPRYGYTF. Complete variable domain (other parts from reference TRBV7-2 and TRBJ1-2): GAGVSQSPSNKVTEKGKDVELRCDPISGHTALYWYRQSLGQGLEFLIYFQGNSAPDKSGLPSDRFSAERTGGSVSTLTIQRTQQEDSAVYLCASSLVQGPRYGYTFGSGTRLTVV.

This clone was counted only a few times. The CDR3 reads CASSYRGNRGLPQHF. CDR3 nucleotides: TGTGCCAGCAGTTATAGGGGGAATAGGGGTCTGCCCCAGCATTTT. This sequence joins TRBV27 and TRBJ1-5, with D perhaps TRBD1 (6 bases). V dropped 4 bases and J dropped 9 bases, with 19 bases sitting between them. This CDR3 contains 15 residues. From germline, CDR1 is MNHEY and CDR2 SMNVEV (reference sequence).

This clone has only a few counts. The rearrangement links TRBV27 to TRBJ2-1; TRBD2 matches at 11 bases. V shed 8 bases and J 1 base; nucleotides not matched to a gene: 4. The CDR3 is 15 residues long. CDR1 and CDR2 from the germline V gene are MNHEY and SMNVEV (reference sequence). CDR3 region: CASVGTSGSYNEQFF. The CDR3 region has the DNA TGTGCCAGCGTAGGGACTAGCGGTTCCTACAATGAGCAGTTCTTC.

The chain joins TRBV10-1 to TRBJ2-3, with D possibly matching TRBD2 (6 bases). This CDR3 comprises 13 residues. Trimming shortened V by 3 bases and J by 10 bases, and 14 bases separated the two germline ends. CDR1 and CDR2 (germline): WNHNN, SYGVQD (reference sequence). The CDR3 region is CASSENSGVAQYF. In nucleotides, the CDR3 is TGCGCCAGCAGTGAAAATAGCGGAGTGGCGCAGTATTTT.

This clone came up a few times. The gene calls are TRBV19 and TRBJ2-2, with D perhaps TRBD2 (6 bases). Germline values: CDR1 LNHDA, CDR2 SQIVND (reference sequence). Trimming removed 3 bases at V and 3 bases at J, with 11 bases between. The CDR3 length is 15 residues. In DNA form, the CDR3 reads TGTGCCAGTAGTATGTTAGCGGTGGACACCGGGGAGCTGTTTTTT. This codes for CASSMLAVDTGELFF.

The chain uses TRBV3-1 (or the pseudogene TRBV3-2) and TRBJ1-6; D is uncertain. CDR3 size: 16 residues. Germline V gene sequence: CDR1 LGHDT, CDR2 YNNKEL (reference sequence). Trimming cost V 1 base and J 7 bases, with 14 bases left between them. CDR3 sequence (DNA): TGTGCCAGCAGCCAAGGGATGGGGAGGAGGAATTCACCCCTCCACTTT. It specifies CASSQGMGRRNSPLHF.

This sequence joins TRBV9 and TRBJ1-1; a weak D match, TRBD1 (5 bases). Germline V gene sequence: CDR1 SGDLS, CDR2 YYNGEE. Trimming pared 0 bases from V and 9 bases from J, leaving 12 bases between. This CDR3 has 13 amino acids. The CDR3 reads CASSVDQGTKAFF. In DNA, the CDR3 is TGTGCCAGCAGCGTAGATCAGGGCACGAAAGCTTTCTTT.

CDR3 in DNA: TGTGCCAGCAGCTTAGGGGCAGGGAACACTGAAGCTTTCTTT. Protein: CASSLGAGNTEAFF. The J gene is TRBJ1-1, the V gene TRBV7-9, with no clear D. Deletions cut 1 base from V and 1 base from J, with 7 bases between. The CDR3 has 14 residues. Germline values: CDR1 SEHNR, CDR2 FQNEAQ (reference sequence).

CDR3 protein: CASRARGPGNTIYF. The CDR3 bases are TGTGCCAGCAGGGCTCGGGGTCCTGGAAACACCATATATTTT. The gene calls are TRBV28 and TRBJ1-3; D is unresolved. The length of the CDR3 is 14 residues. The germline V gene has CDR1 MDHEN and CDR2 SYDVKM. The V end was cut by 6 bases, the J end by 2 bases, with 11 bases between. The full variable domain, rest sourced from reference TRBV28 and TRBJ1-3, is DVKVTQSSRYLVKRTGEKVFLECVQDMDHENMFWYRQDPGLGLRLIYFSYDVKMKEKGDIPEGYSVSREKKERFSLILESASTNQTSMYLCASRARGPGNTIYFGEGSWLTVV.

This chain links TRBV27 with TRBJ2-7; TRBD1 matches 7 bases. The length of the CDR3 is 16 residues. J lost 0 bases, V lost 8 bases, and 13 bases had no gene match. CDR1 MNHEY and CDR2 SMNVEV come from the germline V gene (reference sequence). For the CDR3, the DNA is TGTGCCAGCGCCTATATGGGACAGCCCCTCTCCTACGAGCAGTACGTC. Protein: CASAYMGQPLSYEQYV.